This T cell receptor (beta chain) is drawn from a study of a mutant IDH1 vaccine in newly diagnosed glioma. Study-level information: Patients received vaccination from 4-6 weeks after radiotherapy alone, or with temozolomide cycles. Among treated patients, about 62% were male and around 40% female, and mean age was approximately 40 years. Prior therapy was radiotherapy, temozolomide, or both; most received both.

V was clipped by 0 bases and J by 2 bases, with 6 bases between them. CDR3 size: 14 residues. CDR1 is SGDLS and CDR2 is YYNGEE in the germline V gene. Indicated time point: week 5, during vaccination. The content of each vaccine dose was 300 ug of mutant IDH1 20-mer peptide, and topical imiquimod accompanied it. TCRdb's table, derived via immunoSEQ multiplex PCR, lists solely in-frame clones and lacks some. The sample holds 30,000 to 40,000 clones, about 79% seen once. Turning to this clone: The antigen is not known.

The starting material was PBMCs, obtained from a glioma patient whose treatment included an IDH1 peptide vaccine. The chain carries TRBV9 and TRBJ1-3, with D unresolved. The source is a man younger than 45 with glioma. The CDR3 DNA reads as TGTGCCAGCAGCGTAGAACCTACTGGAAACACCATATATTTT. Amino acid sequence: CASSVEPTGNTIYF.